Presented here are 9 T cell receptor beta chains from one specimen sequenced in a study of radiation and T cells in renal cell carcinoma (dated by TCRdb to the early 2020s). Per the publication, the time point label means: blood 4 weeks post-SBRT, at nephrectomy. In the paper's terms, the treatment or condition label means: 15 Gy SBRT to primary tumor, nephrectomy 4 weeks later. The protocol used for the library was the immunoSEQ multiplex PCR assay. Here the immuneACCESS table is served through TCRdb, limited to in-frame sequences with V and J called. Missing clones are a known gap in these copies; in checked studies unresolved V genes cover under half, and the rest lacks a known reason. This sample is represented by some 44,000 clones; nearly 85% of them were singletons. 25% to 30% of the sample comes from the top ten. Material: blood, obtained from a patient whose treatment included radiotherapy and nephrectomy. The receptor source for this set is a woman in her 70s with renal cell carcinoma.

J is TRBJ2-7 and V is TRBV5-1, with no clear D. Germline CDR1 and CDR2: SGHRS and YFSETQ. V was shortened by 0 bases and J by 5 bases, with 15 bases between the two germline ends. CDR3 length equals 15 residues. CDR3 loop: CASSLDSPRIDEQYF. CDR3 bases: TGCGCCAGCAGCTTGGACTCACCGCGAATCGACGAGCAGTACTTC.

The V call is TRBV19, the J call TRBJ2-7; tentative D call: TRBD1 (5 bases). Germline CDR1 reads LNHDA; CDR2 reads SQIVND (reference sequence). Deletions cut 4 bases from V and 5 bases from J, with 6 bases between. There are 11 residues in the CDR3. For the CDR3, the DNA is TGTGCCAGTAGTACAGGGAACGAGCAGTACTTC. Protein sequence: CASSTGNEQYF.

V usage is TRBV6-1 and J usage is TRBJ2-7; TRBD1 matches at 7 bases. The junction had 10 bases not matched to a gene; V was cut back by 4 bases and J by 4 bases. This CDR3 is 15 amino acids long. Germline CDR1 reads MNHNS; CDR2 reads SASEGT. CDR3 bases: TGTGCCAGCAGTGCTCCGGGACAGACAAAGTACGAGCAGTACTTC. Its translation: CASSAPGQTKYEQYF.

This clone occurred once. J is TRBJ2-7 and V is TRBV6-5; 9 positions agree with TRBD1. Germline V gene sequence: CDR1 MNHEY, CDR2 SVGAGI. The V gene end was trimmed by 5 bases and the J gene end by 4 bases; junction bases not matched to a gene: 9. The CDR3 extends over 15 amino acids. The CDR3 region is CASSPSTGGIYEQYF. In DNA, the CDR3 is TGTGCCAGCAGTCCCTCGACAGGGGGGATTTACGAGCAGTACTTC.

The genes are TRBV30 and TRBJ2-4; 11 positions match TRBD1. The CDR3 has 16 residues. V trimming: 3 bases; J trimming: 7 bases; junction bases outside the gene matches: 11. The germline gives CDR1 GTSNPN, CDR2 SVGIG (reference sequence). CDR3 region: CAWRTSGTGGKNIQYF. The CDR3 bases are TGTGCCTGGAGAACCTCGGGGACAGGGGGAAAGAACATTCAGTACTTC.

This clone has a single count. The gene calls are TRBV19 and TRBJ1-2; 9 bases align to TRBD1. The ends lost 8 bases at V and 4 bases at J; junction bases unmatched: 8. This CDR3 is 14 amino acids long. Germline V gene lookup returns CDR1 LNHDA and CDR2 SQIVND (reference sequence). The CDR3 is CASLPGQGAYGYTF. In nucleotides, the CDR3 is TGTGCCAGTTTACCGGGACAGGGAGCCTATGGCTACACCTTC.

The table lists this clone with a count of one. The chain is built from TRBV6-1 and TRBJ1-4; D may be TRBD1 (5 bases). Germline CDR1 reads MNHNS; CDR2 reads SASEGT. V was cut by 3 bases and J by 4 bases, with 9 bases left in between. This CDR3 contains 14 residues. The chain's CDR3 is CASSDNRINEKLFF. The CDR3, as DNA: TGTGCCAGCAGTGACAACAGGATTAATGAAAAACTGTTTTTT.

This clone came up once. The chain employs TRBV19 and TRBJ2-1; weak D call: TRBD1 (5 bases). The CDR3 contains 13 residues. CDR1 and CDR2 from the germline V gene are LNHDA and SQIVND (reference sequence). V lost 7 bases and J lost 2, with 9 bases in between. The CDR3 protein is CASNTGPYNEQFF. Here the CDR3 DNA reads TGTGCCAGTAACACAGGACCCTACAATGAGCAGTTCTTC.

This clone showed up just once. The CDR3 DNA reads as TGCGCCAGCAGCCTAACCGGACAGTACGAGCAGTACTTC. Translating gives CASSLTGQYEQYF. V gene TRBV5-1 combines with J gene TRBJ2-7, with a possible D match to TRBD1 (6 bases). Germline loops: CDR1 SGHRS, CDR2 YFSETQ. V shed 4 bases and J shed 4 bases, with 12 bases lying between them. This CDR3 spans 13 amino acids.